These T cell receptor beta chains were read from a single sample in a study of T cells in localized non-small cell lung cancer. Repertoires were generated with immunoSEQ multiplex PCR, while TCRdb's copy carries only in-frame clones and drops some. This sample yields tens of thousands of clones, of which about 80% are seen a single time; around 34% belongs to the top ten. This material consisted of peripheral blood, taken before any cancer treatment. The receptor set was obtained from an older male donor with stage II squamous cell lung carcinoma. Each CDR3 is given with its conserved first and last residue. A D gene is named only where the DNA matches it firmly. The size field is filled for only some rows; it gives once, few, many or a size class.

j_call d_call v_call clone_size cdr3_aa cdr3_nt
TRBJ1-1 . TRBV2 . CASSLRGPTNTEAFF TGTGCCAGCAGTCTTCGGGGGCCTACGAACACTGAAGCTTTCTTT
TRBJ2-1 TRBD2 TRBV27 once CASRESGGNNEQFF TGTGCCAGCAGGGAAAGCGGGGGTAACAATGAGCAGTTCTTC
TRBJ1-4 TRBD1 TRBV29-1 once CSVRQGATNEKLFF TGCAGCGTTAGGCAGGGGGCAACTAATGAAAAACTGTTTTTT
TRBJ2-7 TRBD2 TRBV9 . CASSVGGLAGGLDEQYF TGTGCCAGCAGCGTGGGAGGACTAGCGGGAGGGTTGGACGAGCAGTACTTC
TRBJ2-7 . TRBV7-2 . CASSRVRWAEQYF TGTGCCAGCAGCCGCGTCCGGTGGGCCGAGCAGTACTTC
TRBJ1-5 . TRBV19 few CASSIKGSSLGGNQPQHF TGTGCCAGTAGTATAAAGGGATCTAGTCTGGGGGGCAATCAGCCCCAGCATTTT
TRBJ1-4 . TRBV6-1 . CASSPWGFNNEKLFF TGTGCCAGCAGTCCGTGGGGTTTTAATAATGAAAAACTGTTTTTT
TRBJ2-5 . TRBV2 . CASAQFQETQYF TGTGCCAGCGCTCAGTTCCAAGAGACCCAGTACTTC
TRBJ2-2 . TRBV9 once CASSVAPANTGELFF TGTGCCAGCAGCGTAGCTCCCGCGAACACCGGGGAGCTGTTTTTT
TRBJ2-7 TRBD1 TRBV7-9 . CASSPRTGATYEQYF TGTGCCAGCAGCCCCCGGACAGGGGCCACCTACGAGCAGTACTTC
TRBJ1-1 TRBD1 TRBV6-6 . CASIRTGYTEAFF TGTGCCAGCATCCGGACAGGATACACTGAAGCTTTCTTT
TRBJ2-7 TRBD1 TRBV18 . CASSPAGGYDEQYF TGTGCCAGCTCACCTGCAGGGGGCTATGACGAGCAGTACTTC
TRBJ2-2 TRBD2 TRBV6-5 . CASGLAGGIGELFF TGTGCCAGCGGACTAGCGGGAGGGATCGGGGAGCTGTTTTTT
TRBJ1-1 . TRBV7-3 . CASSAQPNTEAFF TGTGCCAGCAGCGCCCAACCGAACACTGAAGCTTTCTTT
TRBJ2-2 . TRBV6-5 . CASSYSKRRNTGELFF TGTGCCAGCAGTTACTCGAAAAGGAGGAACACCGGGGAGCTGTTTTTT
TRBJ2-2 . TRBV7-8 . CASSLKGGELFF TGTGCCAGCAGCTTAAAGGGCGGGGAGCTGTTTTTT
TRBJ2-5 . TRBV10-3 . CAISASQETQYF TGTGCCATCAGTGCTAGCCAAGAGACCCAGTACTTC
TRBJ2-3 . TRBV5-6 . CASSFLTDTQYF TGTGCCAGCAGCTTTTTGACAGATACGCAGTATTTT
TRBJ1-2 . TRBV19 . CASSFDRYYGYTF TGTGCCAGTAGTTTTGACAGATACTATGGCTACACCTTC
TRBJ2-2 TRBD2 TRBV11-3 . CASRTSGNTGELFF TGTGCCAGCCGGACTAGCGGTAACACCGGGGAGCTGTTTTTT
TRBJ2-7 TRBD2 TRBV5-1 . CASSSSGGNSYEQYF TGCGCCAGCAGCTCTAGCGGGGGGAACTCCTACGAGCAGTACTTC
TRBJ2-2 . TRBV6-1 few CASSSPTNTGELFF TGTGCCAGCAGTTCACCGACGAACACCGGGGAGCTGTTTTTT
TRBJ1-1 . TRBV28 . CASSPPGSGGTEAFF TGTGCCAGCAGTCCTCCAGGGAGCGGGGGCACTGAAGCTTTCTTT
TRBJ1-1 TRBD1 TRBV5-1 . CASSGDRGFDTEAFF TGCGCCAGCAGCGGGGACAGGGGGTTCGACACTGAAGCTTTCTTT
TRBJ1-1 . TRBV5-1 . CASNIAGMGTEAFF TGCGCCAGCAACATTGCAGGGATGGGCACTGAAGCTTTCTTT
TRBJ2-1 . TRBV10-3 once CAIRGAGNNEQFF TGTGCCATCAGGGGAGCTGGTAACAATGAGCAGTTCTTC
TRBJ2-7 . TRBV7-6 . CASSLAGGFDEQYF TGTGCCAGCAGCTTAGCTGGGGGTTTCGACGAGCAGTACTTC
TRBJ1-2 . TRBV6-5 . CASRPFRGGGYTF TGTGCCAGCAGGCCTTTTAGGGGCGGGGGCTACACCTTC
TRBJ1-5 . TRBV15 . CATSDSSYNQPQHF TGTGCCACCAGCGACAGTTCCTACAATCAGCCCCAGCATTTT
TRBJ1-5 . TRBV19 . CASSFVRGGYSNQPQHF TGTGCCAGTAGTTTTGTCAGGGGCGGGTATAGCAATCAGCCCCAGCATTTT
TRBJ2-1 . TRBV7-2 . CASSPGGSYNEQFF TGTGCCAGCAGCCCCGGGGGCTCCTACAATGAGCAGTTCTTC
TRBJ1-4 TRBD1 TRBV14 . CASSPGRGGEKLFF TGTGCCAGCAGCCCCGGCAGGGGGGGAGAAAAACTGTTTTTT
TRBJ2-2 . TRBV5-1 once CASSSTVTGELFF TGCGCCAGCAGCTCCACAGTCACCGGGGAGCTGTTTTTT
TRBJ1-2 TRBD1 TRBV27 once CASSLQGANYGYTF TGTGCCAGCAGTTTACAGGGGGCAAACTATGGCTACACCTTC
TRBJ2-3 . TRBV11-2 once CASSLSGLQGTDTQYF TGTGCCAGCAGCTTATCAGGACTACAGGGGACAGATACGCAGTATTTT
TRBJ2-5 TRBD2 TRBV28 . CASSPSGRAQETQYF TGTGCCAGCAGTCCGAGCGGGAGAGCTCAAGAGACCCAGTACTTC
TRBJ1-1 . TRBV7-9 . CASSLEANMNTEAFF TGTGCCAGCAGCTTAGAGGCGAACATGAACACTGAAGCTTTCTTT
TRBJ1-1 . TRBV13 . CASSPRGVLEAFF TGTGCCAGCAGCCCACGGGGGGTTTTAGAAGCTTTCTTT
TRBJ2-1 . TRBV28 . CASSLGGAGYYNEQFF TGTGCCAGCAGTTTAGGAGGGGCTGGGTACTACAATGAGCAGTTCTTC
TRBJ1-1 . TRBV4-1 few CASSQDSGRMNTEAFF TGCGCCAGCAGCCAAGACTCGGGACGGATGAACACTGAAGCTTTCTTT
TRBJ1-4 TRBD1 TRBV6-1 . CASRRTGGEEKLFF TGTGCCAGCAGAAGGACAGGGGGCGAGGAAAAACTGTTTTTT
TRBJ2-1 TRBD1 TRBV7-3 . CASSLVGGGTGQFF TGTGCCAGCAGCTTAGTAGGGGGCGGAACAGGGCAGTTCTTC
TRBJ2-7 . TRBV5-5 . CASSLGPSFDYEQYF TGTGCCAGCAGCTTAGGCCCTTCCTTCGACTACGAGCAGTACTTC
TRBJ1-3 . TRBV30 . CAWSVRTPSGNTIYF TGTGCCTGGAGTGTACGGACACCTTCTGGAAACACCATATATTTT
TRBJ1-1 . TRBV6-6 . CASSYGGNTEAFF TGTGCCAGCAGTTACGGGGGGAACACTGAAGCTTTCTTT
TRBJ2-1 . TRBV6-1 once CASTGFYNEQFF TGTGCCAGCACTGGCTTTTACAATGAGCAGTTCTTC
TRBJ1-2 . TRBV27 . CASYSWGETDGYTF TGTGCCAGCTACTCTTGGGGAGAAACAGATGGCTACACCTTC
TRBJ2-7 . TRBV6-1 . CASSEGKGAYEQYF TGTGCCAGCAGTGAGGGGAAGGGGGCCTACGAGCAGTACTTC
TRBJ1-1 . TRBV18 . CASSPNSRTASNTEAFF TGTGCCAGCTCACCCAACTCTCGGACAGCCTCGAACACTGAAGCTTTCTTT
TRBJ1-2 . TRBV6-1 . CASSQGSTNYGYTF TGTGCCAGCAGTCAGGGTAGTACAAACTATGGCTACACCTTC
TRBJ1-1 . TRBV6-1 . CAAQGWNTEAFF TGTGCCGCACAGGGTTGGAACACTGAAGCTTTCTTT
TRBJ2-7 . TRBV27 . CASRGQVNEQYF TGTGCCAGCAGGGGACAAGTAAACGAGCAGTACTTC
TRBJ1-1 . TRBV10-1 . CASSEEGSTEAFF TGCGCCAGCAGTGAGGAGGGAAGTACTGAAGCTTTCTTT
TRBJ1-1 . TRBV2 few CASKVTGDTEAFF TGTGCCAGCAAAGTGACGGGGGACACTGAAGCTTTCTTT
TRBJ1-2 TRBD1 TRBV7-2 . CASSLGAGGYGYTF TGTGCCAGCAGCTTAGGTGCAGGGGGCTATGGCTACACCTTC
TRBJ2-3 . TRBV10-3 once CAISVGAGATTDTQYF TGTGCCATCAGTGTGGGGGCGGGGGCTACCACAGATACGCAGTATTTT
TRBJ1-1 . TRBV10-3 few CAISDSMNTEAFF TGTGCCATCAGTGACTCCATGAACACTGAAGCTTTCTTT
TRBJ2-5 . TRBV11-3 . CASSLGGAGQETQYF TGTGCCAGCAGCTTAGGGGGAGCGGGCCAAGAGACCCAGTACTTC
TRBJ1-3 . TRBV6-1 . CASRETDPAGNTIYF TGTGCCAGCAGAGAAACAGATCCGGCTGGAAACACCATATATTTT
TRBJ1-4 . TRBV19 . CASSTTRRTGEKLFF TGTGCCAGTAGCACTACCAGGCGGACGGGTGAAAAACTGTTTTTT